This T cell receptor (beta chain) was documented in a study of shared clonotypes between healthy human individuals (TCRdb year 2020). Broadly, across the study: A couple of women and a few men aged 18 to 49 years were included in the cohort. For each donor, three plates each were used for CD4 naive and CD4 memory, two plates were used for CD8 naive, and one plate was used for CD8 memory. The study deeply sequenced blood TCR repertoires of five healthy adults to estimate repertoire size and the extent of clonotype sharing between individuals. Different laboratories and diverse techniques were used to prepare libraries and sequence TCR repertoires, to increase sequencing depth and limit assay-specific biases. Between about 0.85 and 9.5 billion PBMCs per donor were obtained by leukapheresis. Paper-wide results and their limitations: Compared with non-shared clonotypes, clonotypes shared by all four sorted-subset donors had higher generation probabilities. Sampling was restricted to blood, and TCR repertoires in tissues likely differ from the TCR repertoires found in blood. Even with the large sequencing depth, rarefaction of the sorted-subset datasets indicated that sequencing was incomplete. Because the study included only a small number of donors, the genetic and exposure-history diversity represented was limited. Larger estimated clonotype richness was generally found for naive subsets than for memory subsets. Pairwise subsampling indicated that sequencing depth was expected to affect the degree of clonotype sharing among donors. When several donors were compared, the shared fraction of clonotypes was around 5.1% for naive CD4, 3.5% to 4% for naive CD8, roughly 2.3% for memory CD4, and around 0.37% for memory CD8.

TCR CDR3 regions were amplified from genomic DNA by multiplex PCR using the deep immunoSEQ assay. Extracted genomic DNA from each cell subset was distributed evenly across all wells of several immunoSEQ 96-well plates, and each plate was treated as a replicate. Each replicate PCR for sorted subsets received about 0.2 ug genomic DNA, equal to about 30,000 T cell genomes. The purified libraries were quantified using a Qubit 3.0 fluorometer, sized with a Bioanalyzer 2100, and then quantified again using the KAPA Library Quantification kit. Every immunoSEQ 96-well plate was sequenced on a dedicated single-read 150-cycle Illumina NextSeq 550 flow cell. The original methods were these. Because only junctional sequences without quality scores were contained in the immunoSEQ output, filtering matching that applied to full-length reads could not be performed. To assign V/J genes and CDR3, sequences were annotated against IMGT germline references using PyIR, a Python wrapper for IgBLAST v1.9. Reads with weak V/J assignments (E-value above 1e-6), missing CDR3, stop codons, out-of-frame junctions, or ambiguous translated residues were removed. V3J clonotypes were defined as sequences sharing an identical inferred V gene, J gene, and CDR3 amino acid sequence. The percentage overlap between two repertoires was calculated by dividing the number of shared unique clonotypes by the size of the smaller repertoire. Repertoire richness was assessed with RTK rarefaction, the Chao1 estimator, and Recon v2.1 estimates of unobserved clonotypes. Generation probabilities were computed with OLGA for all TCRbeta clonotypes obtained by the gDNA method from four donors. TCRdb stores this immuneACCESS table with in-frame sequences only. Part of the clones is absent; in the studies checked, under half of the shortfall reflects unresolved V genes, and no reason is known for the rest. Clonal size and the V and J genes are those of that table, whereas D and trimming came from the DNA. Recorded for this sample are under 2,500,000 clones; more than 90% of them occurred a single time. The ten largest account for roughly 0.13% of the sample.

Healthy HIV-negative adults with no recently reported acute infections or vaccinations were included as donors. Every donor was a Caucasian adult residing in Nashville, Tennessee, USA. CD4+ T cells were enriched by magnetic negative selection, after which naive cells were positively selected on CD45RA and the negative fraction was taken as the memory subset. After blood collection by leukapheresis, PBMCs were isolated using Ficoll-Histopaque density gradient centrifugation and then cryopreserved in the vapor phase of liquid nitrogen. Analytical flow cytometry was used to check the purity and quantity of each magnetically sorted T cell population. Genomic DNA was isolated from every sorted fraction and measured by UV absorbance on a Nanodrop 2000c. Concerning this clone itself: Its antigen specificity is not known. No base quality values were provided; no much bigger clone lies one nucleotide off.

CDR1 and CDR2 were assigned from the germline V gene as SGDLS and YYNGEE. The CDR3, from cysteine to phenylalanine, totals 15 residues. Only the CDR3 part of the read is kept: 45 bases, read in frame from the first base. V lost 3 bases and J lost 6 bases, and the count of bases not matched to a germline gene is 7. The sequenced sample consisted of naive CD4+ T cells sorted from blood. The cell subset or site label for this specimen denotes: CD45RA+ positively selected. The chain uses TRBV9 and TRBJ1-3; 9 central bases correspond to TRBD1. This clonotype was obtained from a man between 18 and 29 years old in good health. Here is the DNA: TGTGCCAGCAGCGGACTTGGACAGGGGTCAAACACCATATATTTT. Translation gives CASSGLGQGSNTIYF. With all but the CDR3 taken from the reference TRBV9 and TRBJ1-3 genes, the full variable domain is: DSGVTQTPKHLITATGQRVTLRCSPRSGDLSVYWYQQSLDQGLQFLIQYYNGEERAKGNILERFSAQQFPDLHSELNLSSLELGDSALYFCASSGLGQGSNTIYFGEGSWLTVV.